The clone carrying this TCR beta chain has only a few counts. Its antigen is unidentified. From blood, roughly 250-500 ng of genomic DNA served as TRB template. This CDR3 has 13 amino acids. Looked up from germline, CDR1 is MNHEY and CDR2 is SVGAGI. The ends were cut back, 4 bases at V and 6 bases at J, with 9 bases in the middle. BIOMED2 TRB-A/B primer pools were used in multiplex TRB PCR. TCRdb passed the multiplex PCR reads through MiXCR, listing each CDR3 protein once. Of 15,000 to 20,000 distinct CDR3 sequences listed, 30% to 45% are singletons. These data originate in a study of T and B cells in COVID-19 patients. About the study: Comorbidities linked to unfavorable COVID-19 outcome were present in about 90% of the 20 active-infection patients.

Whole-study results and caveats: At recovery TRB diversity and richness exceeded healthy donors, after highly clonal active COVID-19 repertoires. In COVID-19 patients, T cell receptor beta variable and joining gene use was reportedly strongly skewed.

V gene TRBV6-5 combines with J gene TRBJ2-2; D might be TRBD1 or TRBD2, each matching 5 bases. This TCR was sampled from a human donor with active COVID-19. Sequencing was done on a sample of blood. This CDR3 is CASSSRGPGELFF. The CDR3 DNA reads TGTGCCAGCAGTTCCCGGGGACCCGGGGAGCTGTTTTTT.